A single sample is the source of the 13 T cell receptor beta chains below, sequenced in a study of identical twins. From the 5' RACE reads, TCRdb called clonotypes with MiXCR, one entry per CDR3 protein. The repertoire has 1.5 million or so distinct CDR3 sequences, about 32% of them found once; the top ten carry under 0.35%. The specimen was cord blood. The receptors derive from a newborn girl in good health.

This chain joins TRBV7-6 and TRBJ2-3; 9 bases match TRBD2. This CDR3 region has 16 residues. CDR1 and CDR2 (germline): SGHVS, FNYEAQ. V shed 1 base, J shed 4 bases, and the junction held 6 bases outside the gene matches. The CDR3 loop reads CASSLGLAGSSDTQYF. The CDR3 DNA sequence: TGTGCCAGCAGCTTAGGCCTAGCGGGGTCGTCAGATACGCAGTATTTT.

The chain joins TRBV20-1 to TRBJ1-1; D gene unclear. CDR3 length: 13 residues. Germline CDR1 is DFQATT and CDR2 is SNEGSKA (reference sequence). The V end lost 6 bases, the J end lost 0 bases, and 11 bases lay between the germline ends. The CDR3: CSASGPVNTEAFF. In nucleotides, the CDR3 is TGCAGTGCCTCAGGACCGGTGAACACTGAAGCTTTCTTT.

V and J are TRBV5-1 and TRBJ2-3; D is possibly TRBD1 (6 bases). V dropped 0 bases and J dropped 5 bases, with 16 bases sitting between them. This CDR3 contains 16 residues. From germline, CDR1 is SGHRS and CDR2 YFSETQ. The CDR3 bases are TGCGCCAGCAGCTTGGAAGGGACACCTTGGGGAGATACGCAGTATTTT. Protein product: CASSLEGTPWGDTQYF.

The chain recombines TRBV18 with TRBJ2-4; 7 bases are shared with TRBD2. The closer fit of TRBJ2-7 to the DNA end suggests the J call may be wrong. CDR1 and CDR2 (germline): KGHSH, LQKENI. The CDR3 length is 14 residues. The CDR3 protein is CASSPLAEQDEQYF. The CDR3 DNA reads TGTGCCAGCTCACCCCTAGCGGAACAGGACGAGCAGTACTTC.

The chain employs TRBV3-1 and TRBJ2-7; TRBD2 matches at 7 bases. V lost 7 bases to trimming and J lost 3 bases; unmatched junction nucleotides: 12. CDR1 and CDR2 from the germline V gene are LGHDT and YNNKEL (reference sequence). The CDR3 contains 15 residues. The CDR3 region is CASTRGPVAGYEQYF. CDR3 DNA sequence: TGTGCCAGCACTCGAGGTCCCGTAGCGGGCTACGAGCAGTACTTC.

This rearrangement joins TRBV6-6 to TRBJ1-1, with 7 bases that match TRBD1. Trimming removed 0 bases from V and 6 bases from J; junction bases left unmatched: 4. The germline gives CDR1 MNHNY, CDR2 SVGAGI (reference sequence). The CDR3 runs 14 residues. The CDR3 DNA reads TGTGCCAGCAGTTACTCGGGGACAGTCCCTGAAGCTTTCTTT. This sequence encodes CASSYSGTVPEAFF.

The chain combines TRBV3-1 with TRBJ1-2; possible D gene TRBD1, 6 bases. V was clipped by 0 bases and J by 7 bases, with 9 bases between them. CDR1 LGHDT and CDR2 YNNKEL come from the germline V gene (reference sequence). This CDR3 comprises 13 residues. CDR3 protein: CASSQERGRGYTF. In DNA form, the CDR3 reads TGTGCCAGCAGCCAAGAACGGGGGCGTGGCTACACCTTC. The whole variable domain, remainder taken from reference TRBV3-1 and TRBJ1-2, is DTAVSQTPKYLVTQMGNDKSIKCEQNLGHDTMYWYKQDSKKFLKIMFSYNNKELIINETVPNRFSPKSPDKAHLNLHINSLELGDSAVYFCASSQERGRGYTFGSGTRLTVV.

This clonotype was observed at least ten times. This sequence joins TRBV27 and TRBJ1-2, with 7 bases fitting TRBD1. The germline gives CDR1 MNHEY, CDR2 SMNVEV (reference sequence). The V and J ends lost 4 bases and 1 base, in that order; junction bases with no gene match: 0. This CDR3 is built from 13 residues. The CDR3 region is CASSWDSNYGYTF. CDR3 bases: TGTGCCAGCAGTTGGGACAGTAACTATGGCTACACCTTC.

This clonotype has a handful of counts. V usage is TRBV4-2 and J usage is TRBJ2-7; the D is unclear. Germline CDR1 and CDR2: LGHNA and YNFKEQ. The CDR3 covers 15 residues. V was cut by 1 base and J by 1 base, with 11 bases left in between. The CDR3 loop is CASSQVWRSSYEQYF. CDR3 bases: TGTGCCAGCAGCCAAGTATGGCGGAGTTCCTACGAGCAGTACTTC.

Only a few counts were recorded for this clonotype. The chain employs TRBV20-1 and TRBJ2-1, with 8 bases fitting TRBD2. Looked up from germline, CDR1 is DFQATT and CDR2 is SNEGSKA (reference sequence). The trim removed 5 bases at V and 4 bases at J, leaving 10 bases unmatched. CDR3 length: 15 residues. DNA for the CDR3: TGCAGTGCTCCGGGAGGGAATGGGGCTTACAATGAGCAGTTCTTC. Translating gives CSAPGGNGAYNEQFF.

This clonotype showed up just a few times. The chain uses TRBV12-3 or TRBV12-4 and TRBJ2-6, with 8 bases identical to TRBD1. V lost 6 bases to trimming and J lost 2 bases; unmatched junction nucleotides: 3. The CDR3 runs to 15 residues. CDR3 in DNA: TGTGCCAGCAGCAACAGGGGGGCTGGGGCCAACGTCCTGACTTTC. Translation gives CASSNRGAGANVLTF.

The rearrangement joins TRBV7-6 to TRBJ1-1, with TRBD1 identical over 10 bases. The CDR3 consists of 15 residues. The V gene end was trimmed by 5 bases and the J gene end by 3 bases; junction bases not matched to a gene: 6. Looked up from germline, CDR1 is SGHVS and CDR2 is FNYEAQ. The CDR3 loop is CASSLQTGGYTEAFF. The CDR3 nucleotides read TGTGCCAGCAGCCTCCAGACAGGGGGCTACACTGAAGCTTTCTTT.

This chain connects TRBV27 to TRBJ1-2; D gene unclear. Per germline, CDR1 MNHEY and CDR2 SMNVEV (reference sequence). The CDR3 is 13 amino acids. The V end was cut by 5 bases, the J end by 2 bases, with 9 bases between. In DNA form, the CDR3 reads TGTGCCAGCAGTAAAGCAGGAAACTATGGCTACACCTTC. It yields the protein CASSKAGNYGYTF.